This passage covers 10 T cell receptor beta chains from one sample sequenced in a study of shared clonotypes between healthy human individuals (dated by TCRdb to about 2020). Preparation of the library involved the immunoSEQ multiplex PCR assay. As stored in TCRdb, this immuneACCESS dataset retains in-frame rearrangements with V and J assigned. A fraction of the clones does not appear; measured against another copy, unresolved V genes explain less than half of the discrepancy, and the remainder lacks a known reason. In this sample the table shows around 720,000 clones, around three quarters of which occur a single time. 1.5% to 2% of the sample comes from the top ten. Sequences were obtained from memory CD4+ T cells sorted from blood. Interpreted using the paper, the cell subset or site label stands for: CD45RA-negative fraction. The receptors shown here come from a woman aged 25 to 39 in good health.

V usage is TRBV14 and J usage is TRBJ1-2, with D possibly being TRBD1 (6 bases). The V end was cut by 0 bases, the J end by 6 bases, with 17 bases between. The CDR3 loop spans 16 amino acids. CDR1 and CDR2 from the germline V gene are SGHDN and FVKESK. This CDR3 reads CASSQEGAHRLNGYTF. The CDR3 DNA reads TGTGCCAGCAGCCAAGAGGGGGCGCACCGATTGAATGGCTACACCTTC.

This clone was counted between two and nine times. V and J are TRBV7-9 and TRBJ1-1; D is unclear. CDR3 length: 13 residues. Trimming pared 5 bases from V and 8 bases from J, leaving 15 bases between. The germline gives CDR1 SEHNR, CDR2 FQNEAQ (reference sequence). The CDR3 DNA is TGTGCCAGCAGCCCAAGGGTGGTGACGGAAGCTTTCTTT. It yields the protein CASSPRVVTEAFF.

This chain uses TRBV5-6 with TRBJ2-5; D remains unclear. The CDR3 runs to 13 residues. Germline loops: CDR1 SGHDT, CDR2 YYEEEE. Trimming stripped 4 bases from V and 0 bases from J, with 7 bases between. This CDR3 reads CASSSRDQETQYF. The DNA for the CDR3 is TGTGCCAGCAGCAGCCGGGACCAAGAGACCCAGTACTTC.

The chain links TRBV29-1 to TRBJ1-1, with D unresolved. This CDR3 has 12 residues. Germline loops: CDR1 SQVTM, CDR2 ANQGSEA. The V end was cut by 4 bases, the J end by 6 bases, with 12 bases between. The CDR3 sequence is CSVGLSSAEAFF. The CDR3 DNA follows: TGCAGCGTTGGACTCTCCAGCGCTGAAGCTTTCTTT.

The CDR3 reads CASSSLQPDGGEQFF. The DNA of the CDR3 is TGTGCCAGCAGTTCCCTACAGCCAGATGGGGGTGAGCAGTTCTTC. The chain links TRBV28 to TRBJ2-1, with D perhaps matching TRBD1 or TRBD2 (5 bases each). Trimming cost V 4 bases and J 9 bases, with 19 bases left between them. The CDR3 contains 15 residues. In germline, CDR1 is MDHEN, CDR2 SYDVKM.

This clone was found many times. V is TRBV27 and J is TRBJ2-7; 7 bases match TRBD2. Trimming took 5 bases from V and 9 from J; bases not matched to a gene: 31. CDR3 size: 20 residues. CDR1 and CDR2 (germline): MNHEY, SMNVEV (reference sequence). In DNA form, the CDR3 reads TGTGCCAGCAGTCGGTATCTCGTATTGGGGGGGTTGGATCATGATGGCGGGCAGTACTTC. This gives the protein CASSRYLVLGGLDHDGGQYF.

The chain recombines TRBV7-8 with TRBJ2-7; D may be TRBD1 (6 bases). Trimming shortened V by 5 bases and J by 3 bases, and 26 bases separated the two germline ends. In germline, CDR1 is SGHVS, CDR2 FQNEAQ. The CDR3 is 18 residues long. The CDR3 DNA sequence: TGTGCCAGCAGCCCTTCCAACAAGGCAGGGACAACTGACTACGAGCAGTACTTC. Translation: CASSPSNKAGTTDYEQYF. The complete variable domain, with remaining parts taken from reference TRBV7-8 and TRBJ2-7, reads GAGVSQSPRYKVAKRGQDVALRCDPISGHVSLFWYQQALGQGPEFLTYFQNEAQLDKSGLPSDRFFAERPEGSVSTLKIQRTQQEDSAVYLCASSPSNKAGTTDYEQYFGPGTRLTVT.

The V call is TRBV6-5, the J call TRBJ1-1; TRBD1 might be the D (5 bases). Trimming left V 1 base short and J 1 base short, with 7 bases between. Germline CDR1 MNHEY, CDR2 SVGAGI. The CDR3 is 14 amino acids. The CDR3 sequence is CASSYLTANTEAFF. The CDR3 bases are TGTGCCAGCAGTTACTTGACAGCGAACACTGAAGCTTTCTTT.

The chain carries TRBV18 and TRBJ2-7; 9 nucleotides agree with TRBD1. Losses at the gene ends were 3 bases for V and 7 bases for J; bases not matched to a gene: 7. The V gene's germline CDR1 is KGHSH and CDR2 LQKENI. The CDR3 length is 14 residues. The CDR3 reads CASSPGQGFGEQYF. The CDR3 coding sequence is TGTGCCAGCTCACCGGGACAGGGTTTTGGGGAGCAGTACTTC.

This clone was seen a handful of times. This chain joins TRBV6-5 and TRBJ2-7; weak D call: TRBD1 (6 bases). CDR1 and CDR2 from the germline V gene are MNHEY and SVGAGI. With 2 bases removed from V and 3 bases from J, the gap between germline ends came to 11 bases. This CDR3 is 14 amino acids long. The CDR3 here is CASSYQGQFYEQYF. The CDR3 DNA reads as TGTGCCAGCAGTTACCAGGGACAATTCTACGAGCAGTACTTC.